The clone carrying this T cell receptor beta chain showed up just a few times. The antigen remains undetermined. TCR beta libraries were prepared from cDNA with unique molecular identifiers. TCRdb ran MiXCR on the PCR reads and lists one entry per CDR3 protein. The sample has 820,000 or so distinct CDR3 sequences, about 50% seen once. V trimming: 5 bases; J trimming: 0 bases; junction bases outside the gene matches: 6. Germline V gene data show CDR1 as SEHNR and CDR2 as FQNEAQ (reference sequence). The CDR3 covers 15 residues. The data are from a study of post-analysis software for immune sequencing data. Whole-study results and caveats: Those samples that were prepared in the same batch co-clustered strongly by F measure. Compared with controls, patients had more of roughly 5 TRBV segments, including TRBV5-6, TRBV5-1 and TRBV20-1.

Sample: blood. This chain links TRBV7-9 with TRBJ1-1; 7 nucleotides align to TRBD1. The sequence was obtained from a girl under 18 with multiple sclerosis. CDR3 nucleotides: TGTGCCAGCAGCGACAGGGAAGGAGTGAACACTGAAGCTTTCTTT. This translates into CASSDREGVNTEAFF.